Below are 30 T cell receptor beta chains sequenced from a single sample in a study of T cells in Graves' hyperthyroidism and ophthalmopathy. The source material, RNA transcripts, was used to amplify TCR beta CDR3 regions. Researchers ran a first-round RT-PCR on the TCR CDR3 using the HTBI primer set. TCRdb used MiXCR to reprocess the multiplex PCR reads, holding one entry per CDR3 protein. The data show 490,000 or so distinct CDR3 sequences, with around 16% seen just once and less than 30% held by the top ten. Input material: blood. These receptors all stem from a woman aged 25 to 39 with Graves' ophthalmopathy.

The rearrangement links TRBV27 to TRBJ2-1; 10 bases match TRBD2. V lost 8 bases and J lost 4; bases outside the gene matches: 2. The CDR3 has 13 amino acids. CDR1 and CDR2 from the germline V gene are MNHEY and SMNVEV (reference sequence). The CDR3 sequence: CASLAGGYNEQFF. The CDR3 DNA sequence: TGTGCCAGCTTAGCGGGAGGTTACAATGAGCAGTTCTTC.

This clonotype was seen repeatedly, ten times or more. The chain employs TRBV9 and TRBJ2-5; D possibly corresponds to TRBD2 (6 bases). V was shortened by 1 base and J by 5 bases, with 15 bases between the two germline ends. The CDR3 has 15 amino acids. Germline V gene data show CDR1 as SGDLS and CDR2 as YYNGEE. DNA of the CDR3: TGTGCCAGCAGCGTAACGTGGTCGGGGGACGAGACCCAGTACTTC. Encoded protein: CASSVTWSGDETQYF.

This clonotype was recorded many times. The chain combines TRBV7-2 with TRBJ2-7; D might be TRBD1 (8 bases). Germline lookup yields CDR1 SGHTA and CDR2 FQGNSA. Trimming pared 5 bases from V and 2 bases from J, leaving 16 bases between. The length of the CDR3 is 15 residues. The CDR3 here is CASSPNRGRAYEQYF. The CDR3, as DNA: TGTGCCAGCAGCCCAAACAGGGGGAGGGCCTACGAGCAGTACTTC.

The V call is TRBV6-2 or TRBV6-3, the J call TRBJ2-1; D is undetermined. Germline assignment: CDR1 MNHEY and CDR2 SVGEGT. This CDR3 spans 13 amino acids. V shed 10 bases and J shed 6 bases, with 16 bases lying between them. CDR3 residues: CATAAGYCNEQFF. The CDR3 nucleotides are TGTGCCACCGCTGCCGGATACTGCAATGAGCAGTTCTTC.

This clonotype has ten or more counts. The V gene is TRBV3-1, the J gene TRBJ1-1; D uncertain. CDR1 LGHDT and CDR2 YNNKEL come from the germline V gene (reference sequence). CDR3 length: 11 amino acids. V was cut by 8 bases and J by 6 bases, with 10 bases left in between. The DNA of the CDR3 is TGTGCCAGCCAGAAGCAGGCTGAAGCTTTCTTT. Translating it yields CASQKQAEAFF.

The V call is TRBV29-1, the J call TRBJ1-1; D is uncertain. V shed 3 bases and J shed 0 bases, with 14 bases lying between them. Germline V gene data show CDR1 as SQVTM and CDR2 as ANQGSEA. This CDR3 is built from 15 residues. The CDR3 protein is CSVDFGEVLNTEAFF. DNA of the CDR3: TGCAGCGTTGATTTTGGGGAGGTCTTGAACACTGAAGCTTTCTTT. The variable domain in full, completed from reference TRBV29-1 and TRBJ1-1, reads SAVISQKPSRDICQRGTSLTIQCQVDSQVTMMFWYRQQPGQSLTLIATANQGSEATYESGFVIDKFPISRPNLTFSTLTVSNMSPEDSSIYLCSVDFGEVLNTEAFFGQGTRLTVV.

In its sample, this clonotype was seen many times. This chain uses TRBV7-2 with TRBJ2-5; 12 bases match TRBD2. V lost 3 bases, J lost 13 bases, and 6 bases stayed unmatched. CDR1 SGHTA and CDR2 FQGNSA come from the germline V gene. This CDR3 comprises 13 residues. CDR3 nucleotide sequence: TGTGCCAGCAGCTTGGCTAGCGGGAGGGCCCGGTACTTC. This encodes CASSLASGRARYF.

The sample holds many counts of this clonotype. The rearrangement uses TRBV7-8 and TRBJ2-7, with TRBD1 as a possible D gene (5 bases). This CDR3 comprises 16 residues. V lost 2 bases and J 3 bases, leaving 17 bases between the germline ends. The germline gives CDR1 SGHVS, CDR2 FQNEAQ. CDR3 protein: CASSLWGQGKGYEQYF. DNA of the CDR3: TGTGCCAGCAGCTTATGGGGCCAAGGGAAGGGCTACGAGCAGTACTTC.

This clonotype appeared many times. CDR3 amino acids: CASSLAGPTYEQYF. The CDR3 region has the DNA TGTGCCAGCAGCTTAGCCGGACCGACCTACGAGCAGTACTTC. This sequence joins TRBV7-2 and TRBJ2-7; D is unclear. Trimming removed 0 bases at V and 2 bases at J, with 8 bases between. Germline V gene data show CDR1 as SGHTA and CDR2 as FQGNSA. This CDR3 region has 14 residues.

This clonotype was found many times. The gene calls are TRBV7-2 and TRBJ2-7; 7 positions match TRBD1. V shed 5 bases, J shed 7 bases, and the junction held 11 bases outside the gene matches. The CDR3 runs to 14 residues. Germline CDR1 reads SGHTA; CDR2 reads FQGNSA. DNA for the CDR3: TGTGCCAGCAGCCATAGACGGGACAGTGAGGAGCAGTACTTC. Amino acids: CASSHRRDSEEQYF.

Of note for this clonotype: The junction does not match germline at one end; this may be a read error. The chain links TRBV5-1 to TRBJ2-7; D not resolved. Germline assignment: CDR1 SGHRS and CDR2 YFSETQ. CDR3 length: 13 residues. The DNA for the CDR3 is TGTGCCAGTTCTTCCACAGACGGCTACGAGCAGTACTTC. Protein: CASSSTDGYEQYF.

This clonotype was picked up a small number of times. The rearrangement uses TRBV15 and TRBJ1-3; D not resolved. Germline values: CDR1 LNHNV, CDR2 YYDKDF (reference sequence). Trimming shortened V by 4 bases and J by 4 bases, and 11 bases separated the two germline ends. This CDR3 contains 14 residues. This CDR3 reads CATSTAVGGNTIYF. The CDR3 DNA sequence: TGTGCCACCAGCACCGCGGTTGGAGGAAACACCATATATTTT.

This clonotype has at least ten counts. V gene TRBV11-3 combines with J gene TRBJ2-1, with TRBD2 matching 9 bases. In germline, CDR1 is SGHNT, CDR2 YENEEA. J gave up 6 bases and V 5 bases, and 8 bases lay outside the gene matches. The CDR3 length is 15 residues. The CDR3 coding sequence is TGTGCCAGCAGCCTATCTAGCGGGGTAACCAATGAGCAGTTCTTC. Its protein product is CASSLSSGVTNEQFF.

The CDR3 DNA reads as TGTGCCAGCAGAGCACAGGGGGCATCCGCGCGCGAGCAGTACTTC. The encoded protein is CASRAQGASAREQYF. The chain is built from TRBV28 and TRBJ2-7, with TRBD1 matching 9 bases. CDR1 MDHEN and CDR2 SYDVKM come from the germline V gene. V shed 6 bases and J 6 bases; nucleotides not matched to a gene: 12. This CDR3 has 15 amino acids.

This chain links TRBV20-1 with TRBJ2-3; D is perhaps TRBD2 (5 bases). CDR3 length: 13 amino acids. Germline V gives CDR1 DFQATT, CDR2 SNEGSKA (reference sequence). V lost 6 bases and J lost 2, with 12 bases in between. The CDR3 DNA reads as TGCAGTGCCCCCGGGGAATCCACAGATACGCAGTATTTT. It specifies CSAPGESTDTQYF.

The CDR3 nucleotides read TGTGCCAGCAGCTTATGGGGAAACACCATATATTTT. It translates to CASSLWGNTIYF. V and J are TRBV11-2 and TRBJ1-3; unclear D gene. The CDR3 covers 12 residues. Germline V gene sequence: CDR1 SGHAT, CDR2 FQNNGV. V shed 2 bases and J shed 4 bases, with 3 bases lying between them. The variable domain in full, with the rest retrieved from reference TRBV11-2 and TRBJ1-3, is EAGVAQSPRYKIIEKRQSVAFWCNPISGHATLYWYQQILGQGPKLLIQFQNNGVVDDSQLPKDRFSAERLKGVDSTLKIQPAKLEDSAVYLCASSLWGNTIYFGEGSWLTVV.

The CDR3: CSVEDPTTAFYGYTF. DNA for the CDR3: TGCAGCGTTGAAGATCCCACGACAGCTTTCTATGGCTACACCTTC. V gene TRBV29-1 combines with J gene TRBJ1-2, with D tentatively TRBD1 (5 bases). Germline values: CDR1 SQVTM, CDR2 ANQGSEA. CDR3 size: 15 residues. V was cut by 0 bases and J by 4 bases, with 15 bases left in between.

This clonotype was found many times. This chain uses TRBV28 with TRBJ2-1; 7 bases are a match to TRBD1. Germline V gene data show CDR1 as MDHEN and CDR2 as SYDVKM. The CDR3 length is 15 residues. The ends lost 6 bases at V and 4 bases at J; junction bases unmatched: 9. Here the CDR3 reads CASSLRGRAYNEQFF. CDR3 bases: TGTGCCAGCAGCCTAAGGGGGCGGGCTTACAATGAGCAGTTCTTC. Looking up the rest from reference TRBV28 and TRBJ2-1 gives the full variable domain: DVKVTQSSRYLVKRTGEKVFLECVQDMDHENMFWYRQDPGLGLRLIYFSYDVKMKEKGDIPEGYSVSREKKERFSLILESASTNQTSMYLCASSLRGRAYNEQFFGPGTRLTVL.

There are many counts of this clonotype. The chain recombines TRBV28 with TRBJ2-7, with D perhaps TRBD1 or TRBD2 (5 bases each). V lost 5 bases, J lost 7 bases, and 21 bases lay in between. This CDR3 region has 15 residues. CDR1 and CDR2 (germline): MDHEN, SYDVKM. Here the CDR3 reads CASSTTVRGTGEQYF. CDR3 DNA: TGTGCCAGCAGTACGACCGTGAGAGGGACGGGGGAGCAGTACTTC. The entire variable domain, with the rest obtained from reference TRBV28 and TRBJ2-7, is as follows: DVKVTQSSRYLVKRTGEKVFLECVQDMDHENMFWYRQDPGLGLRLIYFSYDVKMKEKGDIPEGYSVSREKKERFSLILESASTNQTSMYLCASSTTVRGTGEQYFGPGTRLTVT.

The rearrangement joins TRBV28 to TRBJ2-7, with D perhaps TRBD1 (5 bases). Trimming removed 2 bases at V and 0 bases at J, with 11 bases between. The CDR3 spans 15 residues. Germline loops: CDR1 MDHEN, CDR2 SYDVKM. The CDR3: CASSLVDRGSYEQYF. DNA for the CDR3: TGTGCCAGCAGTTTAGTCGACAGAGGCTCCTACGAGCAGTACTTC. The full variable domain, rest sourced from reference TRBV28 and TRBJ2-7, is DVKVTQSSRYLVKRTGEKVFLECVQDMDHENMFWYRQDPGLGLRLIYFSYDVKMKEKGDIPEGYSVSREKKERFSLILESASTNQTSMYLCASSLVDRGSYEQYFGPGTRLTVT.

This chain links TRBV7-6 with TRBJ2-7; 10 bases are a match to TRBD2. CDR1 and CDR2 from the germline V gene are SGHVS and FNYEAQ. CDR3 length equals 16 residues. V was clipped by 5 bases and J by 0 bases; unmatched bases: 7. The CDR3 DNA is TGTGCCAGCAGCGGGTGGACTAGCGGTTCCTCCTACGAGCAGTACTTC. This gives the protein CASSGWTSGSSYEQYF.

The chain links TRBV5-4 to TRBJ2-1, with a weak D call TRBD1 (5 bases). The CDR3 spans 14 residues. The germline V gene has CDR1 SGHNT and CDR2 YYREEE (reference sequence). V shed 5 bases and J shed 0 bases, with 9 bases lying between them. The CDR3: CASRVDSSYNEQFF. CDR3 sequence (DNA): TGTGCCAGCAGAGTTGACAGCTCCTACAATGAGCAGTTCTTC.

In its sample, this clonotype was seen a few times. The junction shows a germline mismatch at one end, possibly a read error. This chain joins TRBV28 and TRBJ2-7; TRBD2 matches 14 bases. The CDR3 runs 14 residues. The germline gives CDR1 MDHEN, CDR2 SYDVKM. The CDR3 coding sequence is TGTGTCAGCAAAGGGGGACTAGCGGGAGTCCAGCAGTACTTC. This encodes CVSKGGLAGVQQYF.

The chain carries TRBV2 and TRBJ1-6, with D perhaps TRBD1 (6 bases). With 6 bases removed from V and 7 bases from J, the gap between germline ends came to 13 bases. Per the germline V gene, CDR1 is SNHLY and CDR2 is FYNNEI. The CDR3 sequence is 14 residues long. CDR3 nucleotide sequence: TGTGCCAGCAGGATTACAGGGACCAATTCACCCCTCCACTTT. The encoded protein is CASRITGTNSPLHF.

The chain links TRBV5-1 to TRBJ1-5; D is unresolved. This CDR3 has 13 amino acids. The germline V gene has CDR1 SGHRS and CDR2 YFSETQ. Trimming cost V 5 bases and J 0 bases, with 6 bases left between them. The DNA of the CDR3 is TGCGCCAGCAGGGAGAATAGCAATCAGCCCCAGCATTTT. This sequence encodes CASRENSNQPQHF.

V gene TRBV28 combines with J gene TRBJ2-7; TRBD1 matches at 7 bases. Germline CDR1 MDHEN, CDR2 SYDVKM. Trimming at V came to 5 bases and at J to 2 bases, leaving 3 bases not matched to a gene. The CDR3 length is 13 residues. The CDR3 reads CASSRGPPYEQYF. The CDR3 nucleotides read TGTGCCAGCAGTAGGGGGCCTCCCTACGAGCAGTACTTC.

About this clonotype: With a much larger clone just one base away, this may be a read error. The CDR3 nucleotides read TGTGCCAGCAGCGATATTAGCGGGAGCAGTCCCTACGAGCAGTACTTC. Protein sequence: CASSDISGSSPYEQYF. The chain recombines TRBV28 with TRBJ2-7; TRBD2 aligns across 9 bases. Germline V gene sequence: CDR1 MDHEN, CDR2 SYDVKM. The V gene end was trimmed by 6 bases and the J gene end by 2 bases; junction bases not matched to a gene: 11. The CDR3 is 16 residues long.

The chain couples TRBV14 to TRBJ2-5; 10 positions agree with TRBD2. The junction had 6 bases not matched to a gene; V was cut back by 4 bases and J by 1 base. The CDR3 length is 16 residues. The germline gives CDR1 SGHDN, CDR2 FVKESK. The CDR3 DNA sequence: TGTGCCAGCAGCCTCTACCGACTAGCGGGCCAAGAGACCCAGTACTTC. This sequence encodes CASSLYRLAGQETQYF.

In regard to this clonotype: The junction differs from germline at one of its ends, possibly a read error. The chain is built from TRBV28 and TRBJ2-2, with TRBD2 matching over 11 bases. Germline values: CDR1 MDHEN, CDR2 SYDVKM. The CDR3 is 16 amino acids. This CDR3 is CAGSSTSGRLFGELFF. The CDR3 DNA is TGTGCCGGCAGTTCAACTAGCGGGAGACTTTTCGGGGAGCTGTTTTTT.

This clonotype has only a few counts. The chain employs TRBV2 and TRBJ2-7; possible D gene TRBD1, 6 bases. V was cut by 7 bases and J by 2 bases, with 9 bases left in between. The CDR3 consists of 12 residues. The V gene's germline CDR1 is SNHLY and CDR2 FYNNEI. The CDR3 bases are TGTGCCAGCAAGGGGGATCCCTACGAGCAGTACTTC. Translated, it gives CASKGDPYEQYF.